The sequence of this T cell receptor beta chain was determined in a study of response to subunit inactivated influenza vaccine. TCRdb re-called the RT-PCR reads through MiXCR, storing one row per CDR3 protein. The sample has 500,000 to 600,000 distinct CDR3 sequences, roughly 13% seen once; the top ten hold about 12%. Regarding the study as a whole: Each seasonal influenza vaccination, the authors suggested, recruits few new T cells.

Of note for this clonotype: Its matching antigen is unknown.

Trimming pared 3 bases from V and 4 bases from J, leaving 9 bases between. This CDR3 is 14 amino acids long. Germline V CDR1 and CDR2: SNHLY, FYNNEI. The J gene is TRBJ1-4, the V gene TRBV2; no firm D call. This TCR was sampled from a man aged 50-59 years who received an inactivated influenza vaccine. The source material was PBMCs from blood, sampled roughly 6 weeks after vaccination. The CDR3 DNA follows: TGTGCCAGCAGTGATCGGGGAATTAATGAAAAACTGTTTTTT. Translation gives CASSDRGINEKLFF.